The entry that follows covers one T cell receptor (beta chain) sequence. No antigen is known for it. The sample holds no much larger clone one base away, and base qualities are not on file. The CDR3, cysteine through phenylalanine, is 19 amino acids long. The sequence is cut down to CDR3 DNA, 57 bases in frame from base 1. V is cut back by 1 base and J by 5 bases, with 16 bases in the junction unmatched. Sequences KGHSH (CDR1) and LQKENI (CDR2) are obtained from the germline V gene. The sample originates from a study of control samples from healthy donors and cancer patients (dated by TCRdb to 2020 to 2021). The library relied on the immunoSEQ multiplex PCR assay. TCRdb provides this immuneACCESS table in a form limited to in-frame rearrangements. Some clones are lacking; in checked studies, under half of them reflect an unresolved V gene, and why the rest are absent is not known. Recorded for this sample are about 130,000 clones; 70% to 90% of them occurred a single time. Clones ranked in the top ten supply about 3.2% of the sample.

Recombination linked TRBV18 to TRBJ1-2; 10 central nucleotides agree with TRBD1. This TCR derives from a man in his forties or fifties in good health. Material: blood. In nucleotide form, the sequence is TGTGCCAGCTCACCACGTGGCCCCGAGACAGGGGGCGGTCGATATGGCTACACCTTC. Translated, it gives CASSPRGPETGGGRYGYTF.